This entry lists 9 T cell receptor beta chains sequenced from one sample in a study of T cell changes during pregnancy in multiple sclerosis. Method: immunoSEQ multiplex PCR; TCRdb's copy keeps in-frame clones and lacks some. The table includes over 25,000 clones, over 80% detected once. Sequencing used CD8+ T cells from peripheral blood mononuclear cells, obtained before pregnancy. These receptor sequences come from a female donor with multiple sclerosis, enrolled in a pregnancy study.

V gene TRBV19 combines with J gene TRBJ1-1; D ambiguous. The V end lost 5 bases, the J end lost 2 bases, and 6 bases lay between the germline ends. Germline V gives CDR1 LNHDA, CDR2 SQIVND (reference sequence). The CDR3 is 12 residues long. The CDR3 loop is CASSRGNTEAFF. CDR3 in DNA: TGTGCCAGTAGTCGGGGTAACACTGAAGCTTTCTTT.

The genes are TRBV15 and TRBJ2-1; 8 bases map to TRBD1. CDR1 LNHNV and CDR2 YYDKDF come from the germline V gene (reference sequence). There are 15 residues in the CDR3. J was trimmed by 5 bases and V by 4 bases; bases with no gene match: 7. DNA of the CDR3: TGTGCCACCAGCACCCGGACAGGGTACGACAATGAGCAGTTCTTC. Translated: CATSTRTGYDNEQFF.

This chain joins TRBV27 and TRBJ1-2; 7 bases agree with TRBD1. The CDR3 consists of 14 residues. V gave up 3 bases and J gave up 7 bases; unmatched junction bases: 8. Germline loops: CDR1 MNHEY, CDR2 SMNVEV (reference sequence). The CDR3 region has the DNA TGTGCCAGCAGTTTTTTCCCCTCAGGGGGTGGCTACACCTTC. Translating gives CASSFFPSGGGYTF.

The V call is TRBV7-9, the J call TRBJ1-1; D may be TRBD1 (6 bases). Trimming shortened V by 5 bases and J by 6 bases, and 13 bases separated the two germline ends. The germline CDR1 and CDR2 sequences are SEHNR and FQNEAQ (reference sequence). The length of the CDR3 is 13 residues. The DNA for the CDR3 is TGTGCCAGCAGCCCCGGAGGGGGGGCTGAAGCTTTCTTT. Protein sequence: CASSPGGGAEAFF.

The genes are TRBV28 and TRBJ1-1, with D possibly TRBD1 on 5 matching bases. CDR1 is MDHEN, CDR2 SYDVKM, per germline. V gave up 7 bases and J gave up 6 bases, with 15 bases separating them. There are 13 residues in the CDR3. The CDR3 DNA follows: TGTGCCAGCAAGGAGGGGCTCGGGGCTGAAGCTTTCTTT. Translated, it gives CASKEGLGAEAFF.

V usage is TRBV4-3 and J usage is TRBJ1-2; D remains unclear. The germline gives CDR1 LGHNA, CDR2 YSLEER. The CDR3 has 15 residues. Trimming pared 6 bases from V and 1 base from J, leaving 15 bases between. CDR3 amino acids: CASRRGRENNYGYTF. The CDR3 coding sequence is TGCGCCAGCAGACGTGGACGGGAGAATAACTATGGCTACACCTTC.

The chain links TRBV30 to TRBJ1-6; possible D gene TRBD1, 5 bases. V lost 5 bases and J 10 bases, leaving 12 bases between the germline ends. The germline CDR1 and CDR2 sequences are GTSNPN and SVGIG (reference sequence). The CDR3 totals 12 residues. CDR3 DNA: TGTGCCTGGCAGACAGTTTACTCACCCCTCCACTTT. As protein: CAWQTVYSPLHF.

The J gene is TRBJ2-3, the V gene TRBV7-8, with D perhaps matching TRBD1 (6 bases). V lost 3 bases to trimming and J lost 2 bases, with 18 bases between them. Germline lookup yields CDR1 SGHVS and CDR2 FQNEAQ. The CDR3 is 17 residues long. Here the CDR3 reads CASSFLRQVSPTDTQYF. The CDR3 bases are TGTGCCAGCAGCTTCTTACGACAGGTATCACCCACAGATACGCAGTATTTT.

The chain combines TRBV7-8 with TRBJ2-1, with 13 bases identical to TRBD2. Germline CDR1 and CDR2: SGHVS and FQNEAQ. The CDR3 length is 18 residues. After removal of 5 bases from V and 0 bases from J, the junction contained 7 bases not matched to a gene. This CDR3 is CASSPGLAGLSSYNEQFF. CDR3 DNA sequence: TGTGCCAGCAGCCCGGGACTAGCGGGGTTAAGCTCCTACAATGAGCAGTTCTTC.